The next 16 T cell receptor beta chains were all read from a single sample in a study of post-analysis software for immune sequencing data. Study-level points and caveats: Controls showed lower frequencies than patients for roughly 5 TRBV segments, and TRBV5-6, TRBV5-1 and TRBV20-1 were among these.

These receptors lack a known antigen. cDNA libraries of TCR beta carried unique molecular identifiers. Each CDR3 protein gets one entry after TCRdb re-called the PCR reads with MiXCR. The sample includes around 770,000 distinct CDR3 sequences, roughly 50% seen only once; the top ten take approximately 5%. Material for sequencing was blood. Receptor source: a girl aged 5-17 years with multiple sclerosis.

The genes are TRBV4-3 and TRBJ2-1; maybe TRBD2 (7 bases). The CDR3 has 16 amino acids. The germline CDR1 and CDR2 sequences are LGHNA and YSLEER. The germline V and J ends were trimmed by 4 bases and 3 bases, with 16 bases remaining between them. The CDR3 protein is CASSPGKGGYYNEQFF. The CDR3 bases are TGCGCCAGCAGCCCTGGAAAGGGGGGGTACTACAATGAGCAGTTCTTC.

The chain has TRBV5-1 and TRBJ2-6, with D hard to call. The ends were cut back, 3 bases at V and 0 bases at J, with 10 bases in the middle. The CDR3 covers 16 residues. CDR1 is SGHRS and CDR2 is YFSETQ in the germline V gene. The CDR3 spells CASSYDSASGANVLTF. The CDR3 bases are TGCGCCAGCAGCTACGATTCCGCCTCTGGGGCCAACGTCCTGACTTTC.

This rearrangement joins TRBV7-9 to TRBJ1-1; TRBD1 is a possible D gene (5 bases). V was cut by 3 bases and J by 2 bases, with 10 bases left in between. Germline assignment: CDR1 SEHNR and CDR2 FQNEAQ (reference sequence). The CDR3 is made up of 14 amino acids. This CDR3 reads CASSFPGRNTEAFF. CDR3 DNA: TGTGCCAGCAGCTTTCCAGGGCGCAACACTGAAGCTTTCTTT.

There are a few counts of this clonotype. The gene calls are TRBV9 and TRBJ2-1; D ambiguous. The germline V and J ends were trimmed by 4 bases and 9 bases, with 11 bases remaining between them. There are 12 residues in the CDR3. The germline V gene has CDR1 SGDLS and CDR2 YYNGEE. The CDR3 loop is CASSPPTAEQFF. The DNA of the CDR3 is TGTGCCAGCAGCCCCCCCACGGCTGAGCAGTTCTTC.

This chain links TRBV7-9 with TRBJ2-5, with D unresolved. Germline CDR1 SEHNR, CDR2 FQNEAQ (reference sequence). This CDR3 is built from 13 residues. Between the trimmed V and J ends, which lost 3 bases and 4 bases, there was a span of 9 bases. The DNA of the CDR3 is TGTGCCAGCAGCTTTGACCGATCAGAGACCCAGTACTTC. Translating it yields CASSFDRSETQYF.

V and J are TRBV27 and TRBJ2-7; 8 nucleotides line up with TRBD2. The V segment lost 5 bases and the J segment 2 bases; nucleotides outside the gene matches: 11. This CDR3 spans 16 amino acids. Per germline, CDR1 MNHEY and CDR2 SMNVEV (reference sequence). The CDR3 DNA sequence: TGTGCCAGCAGTCCCTCCGCAGCGGGAGTCGCCTACGAGCAGTACTTC. This translates into CASSPSAAGVAYEQYF.

V and J are TRBV5-8 and TRBJ2-7; TRBD1 aligns across 8 bases. V was clipped by 10 bases and J by 4 bases; unmatched bases: 13. The germline V gene has CDR1 SGHTS and CDR2 YDEGEE. There are 14 residues in the CDR3. As DNA, the CDR3 is TGTGCCGGCAAACCTTGGACAGGGCGTTACGAGCAGTACTTC. This codes for CAGKPWTGRYEQYF.

As for this clonotype: With a much larger clone just one base away, this may be a read error. The chain combines TRBV28 with TRBJ2-3, with TRBD1 matching 7 bases. The CDR3 consists of 14 residues. Trimming removed 6 bases from V and 2 bases from J; junction bases left unmatched: 5. Germline V CDR1 and CDR2: MDHEN, SYDVKM. The CDR3 reads CASRLGTVTDTQYF. The DNA of the CDR3 is TGTGCCAGCAGGTTGGGGACAGTCACAGATACGCAGTATTTT.

The gene calls are TRBV28 and TRBJ1-2, with a tentative D call TRBD1 (5 bases). CDR3 size: 14 residues. The V and J ends lost 5 bases and 3 bases respectively, with 13 bases between them. Germline V CDR1 and CDR2: MDHEN, SYDVKM. CDR3 sequence: CASSINQGYYGYTF. The CDR3 bases are TGTGCCAGCAGTATCAATCAGGGATACTATGGCTACACCTTC.

This CDR3 is CASSYTSGRGNEQYF. Here the CDR3 DNA reads TGTGCCAGCAGTTACACTAGCGGGAGAGGGAATGAGCAGTACTTC. The chain links TRBV6-5 to TRBJ2-7; 11 bases match TRBD2. V was clipped by 2 bases and J by 7 bases; unmatched bases: 7. CDR3 length: 15 amino acids. Germline CDR1 is MNHEY and CDR2 is SVGAGI.

The chain combines TRBV6-2 or TRBV6-3 with TRBJ1-1; D not certain. Germline CDR1 reads MNHEY; CDR2 reads SVGEGT. Trimming removed 0 bases from V and 1 base from J, with 21 bases in between. CDR3 length equals 19 residues. CDR3 region: CASSYSTVERTRPNTEAFF. DNA of the CDR3: TGTGCCAGCAGTTACTCGACGGTGGAGCGAACTAGACCGAACACTGAAGCTTTCTTT.

This chain links TRBV20-1 with TRBJ1-2, with D perhaps TRBD1 (5 bases). There are 14 residues in the CDR3. Germline V gene data show CDR1 as DFQATT and CDR2 as SNEGSKA (reference sequence). V gave up 1 base and J gave up 2 bases, with 11 bases separating them. This CDR3 reads CSARAAGLNYGYTF. The DNA for the CDR3 is TGCAGTGCTAGAGCTGCAGGGTTGAACTATGGCTACACCTTC.

The rearrangement joins TRBV6-5 to TRBJ2-7; 8 bases agree with TRBD1. The trim removed 2 bases at V and 0 bases at J, leaving 3 bases unmatched. Germline loops: CDR1 MNHEY, CDR2 SVGAGI. CDR3 length equals 15 residues. The CDR3 here is CASSYAGGDSYEQYF. CDR3 DNA sequence: TGTGCCAGCAGTTACGCAGGGGGCGACTCCTACGAGCAGTACTTC.

In this sample, this clonotype turned up many times. The gene calls are TRBV24-1 and TRBJ2-3; 9 bases align to TRBD2. The V and J ends lost 4 bases and 2 bases, in that order; junction bases with no gene match: 6. Germline CDR1 KGHDR, CDR2 SFDVKD. The CDR3 consists of 16 residues. The CDR3 reads CATSDQRLAATDTQYF. CDR3 DNA: TGTGCCACCAGTGACCAACGACTAGCGGCCACAGATACGCAGTATTTT.

The gene calls are TRBV5-1 and TRBJ1-1, with D unresolved. CDR3 length: 12 amino acids. Germline V CDR1 and CDR2: SGHRS, YFSETQ. V was trimmed by 6 bases and J by 1 base, leaving 7 bases between them. The CDR3 is CASMDGNTEAFF. The CDR3 DNA reads as TGCGCCAGCATGGACGGGAACACTGAAGCTTTCTTT.

The V and J genes are TRBV28 and TRBJ1-1; D unclear. From germline, CDR1 is MDHEN and CDR2 SYDVKM. Trimming cost V 6 bases and J 3 bases, with 5 bases left between them. This CDR3 comprises 11 residues. CDR3 bases: TGTGCCAGCAGCACCTACACTGAAGCTTTCTTT. This codes for CASSTYTEAFF.